The present T cell receptor (beta chain) was sequenced within a study of T cell clonality in common variable immunodeficiency. Study-level points and caveats: Common variable immunodeficiency TCR beta sequences reportedly had fewer deletions and N-nucleotide insertions. Shared TCRbeta clones were fewer between CVID subjects than controls.

This clone was seen ten or more times. Its target is unknown. The read stops 3 residues short of the end of the CDR3; the missing end is completed from the germline J gene. V was clipped by 3 bases and J by 7 bases; unmatched bases: 17. CDR1 and CDR2 (germline): KGHSH, LQKENI. There are 17 residues in the CDR3. TCRdb's copy holds only in-frame clones and misses some; the assay was immunoSEQ multiplex PCR. Listed for the sample are approximately 81,000 clones, none seen a single time. The sequence was collected from a person between 18 and 75 years old in good health. The chain has TRBV18 and TRBJ1-2, with 7 bases aligning to TRBD1. Sample: peripheral blood mononuclear cells. Partial CDR3 DNA: TGTGCCAGCTCACCCTTTGGGGAACAGGGGCCCCCGTCTGGC. Translated: CASSPFGEQGPPSG. The complete CDR3 protein is CASSPFGEQGPPSGYTF. Full variable domain (outside the CDR3, taken from reference TRBV18 and TRBJ1-2): NAGVMQNPRHLVRRRGQEARLRCSPMKGHSHVYWYRQLPEEGLKFMVYLQKENIIDESGMPKERFSAEFPKEGPSILRIQQVVRGDSAAYFCASSPFGEQGPPSGYTFGSGTRLTVV.